What follows are 3 T cell receptor beta chains derived from one specimen sequenced in a study of human versus mouse CDR3 diversity and MHC coevolution. Sequencing used immunoSEQ multiplex PCR; TCRdb keeps in-frame clones, though not all of them. The repertoire has about 83,000 clones, around 92% of them found once; the top ten carry about 0.14%. The sequenced sample was naive CD4+ T cells from blood. The subset here: CD45RO-negative CD62L-positive naive CD4 T cells. These receptor sequences come from a person aged 25 to 69 in good health.

The chain recombines TRBV7-9 with TRBJ2-5, with 7 bases aligning to TRBD1. With 4 bases clipped from V and 4 bases from J, the junction kept 18 bases outside the gene matches. The germline V gene has CDR1 SEHNR and CDR2 FQNEAQ (reference sequence). The CDR3 consists of 18 residues. For the CDR3, the DNA is TGTGCCAGCAGCTCCCTCAAAAGGGGCACGACAGGGCGAGAGACCCAGTACTTC. Translation: CASSSLKRGTTGRETQYF.

This chain links TRBV5-1 with TRBJ2-2; D not resolved. Germline CDR1 and CDR2: SGHRS and YFSETQ. V lost 0 bases, J lost 1 base, and 4 bases lay in between. This CDR3 has 14 amino acids. CDR3 protein: CASSLDGNTGELFF. The CDR3 region has the DNA TGCGCCAGCAGCTTGGACGGGAACACCGGGGAGCTGTTTTTT.

This clone was recorded a few times. The J gene is TRBJ1-3, the V gene TRBV28; 8 bases fit TRBD1. The CDR3 runs to 15 residues. The germline V gene encodes CDR1 MDHEN and CDR2 SYDVKM. With V trimmed by 5 bases and J by 4 bases, 7 bases remained unmatched. CDR3 amino acids: CASSIRTGRGNTIYF. CDR3 nucleotide sequence: TGTGCCAGCAGTATCCGGACAGGGAGGGGAAACACCATATATTTT.